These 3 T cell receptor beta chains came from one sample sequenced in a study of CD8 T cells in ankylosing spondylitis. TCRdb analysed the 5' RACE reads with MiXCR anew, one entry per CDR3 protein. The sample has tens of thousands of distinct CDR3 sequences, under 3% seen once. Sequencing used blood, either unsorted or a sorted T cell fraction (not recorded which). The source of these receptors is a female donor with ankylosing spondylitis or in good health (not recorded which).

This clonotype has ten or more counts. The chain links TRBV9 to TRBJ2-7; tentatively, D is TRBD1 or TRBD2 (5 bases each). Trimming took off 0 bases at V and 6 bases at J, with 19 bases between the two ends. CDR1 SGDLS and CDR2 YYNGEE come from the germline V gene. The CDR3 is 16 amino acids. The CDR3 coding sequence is TGTGCCAGCAGCGTAGGAGGAGGTGCAGGGTCGGGCGAGCAGTACTTC. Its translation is CASSVGGGAGSGEQYF.

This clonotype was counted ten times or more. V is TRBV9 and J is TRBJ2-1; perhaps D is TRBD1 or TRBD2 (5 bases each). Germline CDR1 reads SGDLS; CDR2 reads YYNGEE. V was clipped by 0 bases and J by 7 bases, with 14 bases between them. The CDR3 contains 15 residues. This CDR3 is CASSVGWKGTNEQFF. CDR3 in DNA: TGTGCCAGCAGCGTAGGGTGGAAAGGGACGAATGAGCAGTTCTTC.

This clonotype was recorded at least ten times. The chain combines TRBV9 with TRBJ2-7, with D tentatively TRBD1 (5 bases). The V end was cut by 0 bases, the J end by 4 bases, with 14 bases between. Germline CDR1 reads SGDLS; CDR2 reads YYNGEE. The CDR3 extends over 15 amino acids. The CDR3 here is CASSVGEAGWYEQYF. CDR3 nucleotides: TGTGCCAGCAGCGTAGGCGAGGCAGGGTGGTACGAGCAGTACTTC.